These 15 T cell receptor beta chains originate from one sample sequenced in a study of CD8 T cells in Susac syndrome. Random hexamers were used to reverse transcribe the RNA input (roughly 0.5 to 1 ug). TCRdb called the immunoSEQ multiplex PCR reads again in MiXCR, with one record for every CDR3 protein. This table has around 120,000 distinct CDR3 sequences, around 94% appearing once. The specimen was CD4+ T cells from PBMCs. All receptors come from a human donor with multiple sclerosis.

This chain joins TRBV25-1 and TRBJ2-2, with TRBD1 as a possible D gene (5 bases). The CDR3 consists of 15 residues. The V gene lost 3 bases and the J gene lost 2 bases, with 10 bases spanning the gap. CDR1 and CDR2 from the germline V gene are MGHDK and SYGVNS. The CDR3 region is CASSDATANTGELFF. The CDR3 DNA reads TGTGCCAGCAGTGACGCGACAGCAAACACCGGGGAGCTGTTTTTT. Based on the CDR3 plus reference TRBV25-1 and TRBJ2-2, the full variable domain is EADIYQTPRYLVIGTGKKITLECSQTMGHDKMYWYQQDPGMELHLIHYSYGVNSTEKGDLSSESTVSRIRTEHFPLTLESARPSHTSQYLCASSDATANTGELFFGEGSRLTVL.

The chain employs TRBV2 and TRBJ1-5; D ambiguous. The CDR3 runs 17 residues. The V and J ends lost 5 bases and 5 bases respectively, with 22 bases between them. CDR1 is SNHLY and CDR2 is FYNNEI in the germline V gene. The CDR3 sequence is CASSQNRPGGSYQPQHF. The DNA for the CDR3 is TGTGCCAGCAGTCAAAATCGGCCGGGCGGGTCCTATCAGCCCCAGCATTTT.

The genes are TRBV5-1 and TRBJ1-1, with 9 positions matching TRBD1. With 3 bases clipped from V and 1 base from J, the junction kept 4 bases outside the gene matches. The CDR3 consists of 15 residues. CDR1 is SGHRS and CDR2 is YFSETQ in the germline V gene. CDR3 in DNA: TGCGCCAGCAGCTCGGGGACAGGGCAGAACACTGAAGCTTTCTTT. It translates to CASSSGTGQNTEAFF.

The chain employs TRBV9 and TRBJ2-7; D is unresolved. This CDR3 region has 14 residues. V shed 4 bases and J shed 0 bases, with 11 bases lying between them. Germline CDR1 SGDLS, CDR2 YYNGEE. This chain's CDR3 is CASSPQALSYEQYF. The CDR3 DNA is TGTGCCAGCAGCCCCCAGGCCCTCTCCTACGAGCAGTACTTC.

The CDR3 coding sequence is TGTGCCAGCAGCTCACTCGGGAAAGAGACCCAGTACTTC. Its protein product is CASSSLGKETQYF. This chain joins TRBV7-9 and TRBJ2-5; perhaps TRBD2 as D (5 bases). Trimming pared 4 bases from V and 3 bases from J, leaving 9 bases between. Germline assignment: CDR1 SEHNR and CDR2 FQNEAQ (reference sequence). The CDR3 spans 13 residues.

This clonotype was seen only once. This chain links TRBV20-1 with TRBJ2-1, with TRBD2 matching over 10 bases. This CDR3 is 15 amino acids long. Trimming at V came to 4 bases and at J to 5 bases, leaving 8 bases not matched to a gene. Germline CDR1 DFQATT, CDR2 SNEGSKA (reference sequence). In DNA form, the CDR3 reads TGCAGTGCTAAACCGGGACTAGCGCTTCACAATGAGCAGTTCTTC. Translated, it gives CSAKPGLALHNEQFF.

The chain joins TRBV27 to TRBJ2-1, with TRBD2 matching 9 bases. The length of the CDR3 is 15 residues. Germline V lookup: CDR1 MNHEY, CDR2 SMNVEV (reference sequence). J lost 10 bases, V lost 5 bases, and 12 bases had no gene match. This chain's CDR3 is CASSSGTSRAGEQFF. The CDR3, as DNA: TGTGCCAGCAGTAGCGGGACTAGCCGGGCGGGGGAGCAGTTCTTC.

The chain has TRBV27 and TRBJ1-6; D unclear. Trimming shortened V by 1 base and J by 9 bases, and 10 bases separated the two germline ends. The germline CDR1 and CDR2 sequences are MNHEY and SMNVEV (reference sequence). There are 14 residues in the CDR3. This chain's CDR3 is CASSLLAQRSPLHF. DNA of the CDR3: TGTGCCAGCAGTTTATTGGCCCAACGTTCACCCCTCCACTTT.

J is TRBJ2-7 and V is TRBV2; 8 nucleotides match TRBD1. The germline gives CDR1 SNHLY, CDR2 FYNNEI. The trim removed 7 bases at V and 3 bases at J, leaving 2 bases unmatched. This CDR3 is built from 12 residues. CDR3 amino acids: CASKQGVYEQYF. The CDR3 bases are TGTGCCAGCAAACAGGGGGTCTACGAGCAGTACTTC.

The chain couples TRBV29-1 to TRBJ1-1, with a weak D call TRBD1 (6 bases). V was cut by 6 bases and J by 1 base, with 12 bases left in between. The V gene's germline CDR1 is SQVTM and CDR2 ANQGSEA. The CDR3 is 13 residues long. CDR3 residues: CSVMKGGNTEAFF. The CDR3 DNA follows: TGCAGCGTAATGAAGGGGGGGAACACTGAAGCTTTCTTT. The full variable domain, with the rest looked up from reference TRBV29-1 and TRBJ1-1, is SAVISQKPSRDICQRGTSLTIQCQVDSQVTMMFWYRQQPGQSLTLIATANQGSEATYESGFVIDKFPISRPNLTFSTLTVSNMSPEDSSIYLCSVMKGGNTEAFFGQGTRLTVV.

This clonotype was detected once. This chain connects TRBV5-1 to TRBJ1-1; 7 bases line up with TRBD1. Germline CDR1 SGHRS, CDR2 YFSETQ. The CDR3 is 14 amino acids. The junction had 9 bases not matched to a gene; V was cut back by 3 bases and J by 7 bases. This CDR3 reads CASSSPQTGIEAFF. DNA for the CDR3: TGCGCCAGCAGCTCCCCCCAGACAGGGATTGAAGCTTTCTTT.

The genes are TRBV25-1 and TRBJ2-3; 9 nucleotides match TRBD1. Germline V gene lookup returns CDR1 MGHDK and CDR2 SYGVNS. The V segment lost 5 bases and the J segment 5 bases; nucleotides outside the gene matches: 5. This CDR3 is built from 14 residues. As DNA, the CDR3 is TGTGCCAGCAGTTCCCGACAGGGGGAAGATACGCAGTATTTT. Its translation: CASSSRQGEDTQYF.

V usage is TRBV25-1 and J usage is TRBJ2-1, with 13 bases fitting TRBD2. After removal of 4 bases from V and 6 bases from J, the junction contained 3 bases not matched to a gene. The CDR3 sequence is 15 residues long. CDR1 is MGHDK, CDR2 SYGVNS, per germline. The CDR3 is CASSGWTSGSNEQFF. The CDR3 coding sequence is TGTGCCAGCAGTGGATGGACTAGCGGGAGCAATGAGCAGTTCTTC.

The chain combines TRBV13 with TRBJ2-5, with 12 bases identical to TRBD2. V lost 4 bases and J lost 2; bases outside the gene matches: 5. This CDR3 contains 16 residues. Germline assignment: CDR1 PRHDT and CDR2 FYEKMQ (reference sequence). The CDR3 region has the DNA TGTGCCAGCAGCTCTAGCGGGAGGGCATTGCAAGAGACCCAGTACTTC. It codes for CASSSSGRALQETQYF.

The genes are TRBV23-1 and TRBJ1-1; D gene unclear. TRBV23-1 is annotated as an ORF whose role is uncertain. V dropped 4 bases and J dropped 1 base, with 10 bases sitting between them. The CDR3 totals 14 residues. Written as DNA, the CDR3 is TGCGCCAGCAGTCGATTAAACCCGAACACTGAAGCTTTCTTT. Protein product: CASSRLNPNTEAFF.